These T cell receptor beta chains were read from a single sample in a study of T cells in Graves' hyperthyroidism and ophthalmopathy. Each CDR3 protein is one row after TCRdb ran MiXCR on the multiplex PCR reads. This table holds around 620,000 distinct CDR3 sequences, 15% to 20% found once. Sample: blood. All receptors derive from a woman in her thirties with Graves' hyperthyroidism. CDR3s include the opening cysteine and the closing phenylalanine or tryptophan. D genes are given only for firm matches. Rows may omit the clone size; those that give it use once, few, many or a size class.

J: TRBJ2-7; size: .; V: TRBV13; D: TRBD2; length: 15; CDR3: CASSLVLAGVDEQYF; DNA: TGTGCCAGCAGCTTAGTTCTGGCGGGGGTCGACGAGCAGTACTTC
J: TRBJ1-1; size: many; V: TRBV29-1; D: .; length: 13; CDR3: CSVDRGGGTEAFF; DNA: TGCAGCGTTGATAGGGGAGGTGGGACTGAAGCTTTCTTT
J: TRBJ1-5; size: .; V: TRBV30; D: .; length: 12; CDR3: CAWSGSNQPQHF; DNA: TGTGCCTGGAGTGGTAGCAATCAGCCCCAGCATTTT
J: TRBJ2-1; size: many; V: TRBV6-5; D: TRBD2; length: 16; CDR3: CASSYTSGSSYNEQFF; DNA: TGTGCCAGCAGTTACACTAGCGGAAGCTCCTACAATGAGCAGTTCTTC
J: TRBJ1-5; size: .; V: TRBV5-6; D: .; length: 12; CDR3: CASSSDDQPQHF; DNA: TGTGCCAGCAGCTCGGATGATCAGCCCCAGCATTTT
J: TRBJ2-7; size: .; V: TRBV20-1; D: .; length: 12; CDR3: CSARQFSYEQYF; DNA: TGCAGTGCTAGGCAGTTCTCCTACGAGCAGTACTTC
J: TRBJ2-7; size: few; V: TRBV7-8; D: .; length: 16; CDR3: CASSLGGTFSSYEQYF; DNA: TGTGCCAGCAGCTTAGGGGGGACATTTAGCTCCTACGAGCAGTACTTC
J: TRBJ2-7; size: many; V: TRBV11-2; D: .; length: 14; CDR3: CASSLGASKYEQYF; DNA: TGTGCCAGCAGCTTAGGGGCTAGCAAGTACGAGCAGTACTTC
J: TRBJ2-7; size: many; V: TRBV20-1; D: TRBD2; length: 15; CDR3: CSARRLAGAPYEQYF; DNA: TGCAGTGCTAGACGACTAGCGGGAGCCCCCTACGAGCAGTACTTC
J: TRBJ2-5; size: many; V: TRBV7-2; D: .; length: 11; CDR3: CASSLNRGQYF; DNA: TGTGCCAGCAGCTTAAACCGAGGCCAGTACTTC
J: TRBJ1-1; size: many; V: TRBV12-3/TRBV12-4; D: TRBD1; length: 17; CDR3: CASRPRTGSVENTEAFF; DNA: TGTGCCAGCAGACCCAGGACAGGATCGGTAGAAAACACTGAAGCTTTCTTT
J: TRBJ2-7; size: many; V: TRBV20-1; D: TRBD2; length: 16; CDR3: CSARDTTSASSYEQYF; DNA: TGCAGTGCTAGAGATACCACTAGCGCCAGCTCCTACGAGCAGTACTTC
J: TRBJ1-4; size: many; V: TRBV2; D: .; length: 15; CDR3: CASSPIPTTNEKLFF; DNA: TGTGCCAGCAGCCCCATACCAACAACTAATGAAAAACTGTTTTTT
J: TRBJ2-2; size: few; V: TRBV29-1; D: TRBD1; length: 17; CDR3: CSVEPPAGQGNTGELFF; DNA: TGCAGCGTTGAACCTCCGGCTGGACAGGGGAACACCGGGGAGCTGTTTTTT
J: TRBJ1-2; size: .; V: TRBV9; D: .; length: 16; CDR3: CASSVARGGLNYGYTF; DNA: TGTGCCAGCAGCGTAGCGAGAGGAGGCCTCAACTATGGCTACACCTTC
J: TRBJ2-7; size: few; V: TRBV6-2/TRBV6-3; D: .; length: 13; CDR3: CASSSVSAYEQYF; DNA: TGTGCCAGCAGTTCAGTGTCGGCCTACGAGCAGTACTTC
J: TRBJ2-7; size: few; V: TRBV6-1; D: .; length: 16; CDR3: CASSEAGTVGAYEQYF; DNA: TGTGCCAGCAGTGAAGCAGGGACGGTCGGGGCCTACGAGCAGTACTTC
J: TRBJ2-7; size: .; V: TRBV6-1; D: .; length: 15; CDR3: CASSEAGADSYEQYF; DNA: TGTGCCAGCAGTGAGGCCGGAGCCGACTCCTACGAGCAGTACTTC
J: TRBJ1-5; size: few; V: TRBV9; D: .; length: 15; CDR3: CASSVGAGAGQPQHF; DNA: TGTGCCAGCAGCGTAGGAGCAGGGGCAGGACAGCCCCAGCATTTT
J: TRBJ2-2; size: .; V: TRBV9; D: .; length: 12; CDR3: CASSVNGGELFF; DNA: TGTGCCAGCAGCGTAAACGGAGGGGAGCTGTTTTTT
J: TRBJ1-2; size: .; V: TRBV5-5; D: .; length: 13; CDR3: CASSFGPAYGYTF; DNA: TGTGCCAGCAGCTTCGGACCGGCCTATGGCTACACCTTC
J: TRBJ2-5; size: .; V: TRBV12-3/TRBV12-4; D: TRBD2; length: 14; CDR3: CASSFLGGEETQYF; DNA: TGTGCCAGCAGTTTCCTGGGGGGGGAAGAGACCCAGTACTTC
J: TRBJ2-2; size: many; V: TRBV5-1; D: .; length: 16; CDR3: CASSLYRGVNTGELFF; DNA: TGCGCCAGCAGCTTGTATCGCGGGGTGAACACCGGGGAGCTGTTTTTT
J: TRBJ2-5; size: many; V: TRBV6-2/TRBV6-3; D: .; length: 12; CDR3: CASTKSWETQYF; DNA: TGTGCCAGCACCAAGAGTTGGGAGACCCAGTACTTC
J: TRBJ2-5; size: once; V: TRBV7-8; D: .; length: 15; CDR3: CASRVTTGRQETQYF; DNA: TGTGCCAGCAGGGTGACCACAGGGCGACAAGAGACCCAGTACTTC
J: TRBJ1-2; size: .; V: TRBV6-5; D: TRBD1; length: 16; CDR3: CASSSPVGTGGRGYTF; DNA: TGTGCCAGCAGTTCCCCGGTAGGGACAGGGGGCCGGGGCTACACCTTC
J: TRBJ1-1; size: .; V: TRBV2; D: .; length: 15; CDR3: CASSRQVSMNTEAFF; DNA: TGTGCCAGCAGTAGGCAGGTGAGCATGAACACCGAAGCTTTCTTT
J: TRBJ2-7; size: .; V: TRBV12-3/TRBV12-4; D: TRBD1; length: 15; CDR3: CASSSNRGSPYEQYF; DNA: TGTGCCAGCAGTTCCAACAGGGGGTCTCCCTACGAGCAGTACTTC
J: TRBJ1-1; size: many; V: TRBV28; D: .; length: 14; CDR3: CASSLTDGNTEAFF; DNA: TGTGCCAGCAGTTTAACCGACGGGAACACTGAAGCTTTCTTT
J: TRBJ2-7; size: once; V: TRBV7-2; D: TRBD2; length: 17; CDR3: CASSLGPPGLAAYGQYF; DNA: TGTGCCAGCAGCTTAGGACCGCCGGGACTAGCGGCCTATGGGCAGTACTTC
J: TRBJ2-7; size: many; V: TRBV5-1; D: TRBD2; length: 15; CDR3: CASSLGASGTYEQYF; DNA: TGCGCCAGCAGCTTGGGTGCTAGCGGTACCTACGAGCAGTACTTC
J: TRBJ2-7; size: many; V: TRBV5-6; D: TRBD1; length: 15; CDR3: CASSVGQGNPYEQYF; DNA: TGTGCCAGCAGCGTAGGACAGGGGAATCCCTACGAGCAGTACTTC
J: TRBJ2-5; size: many; V: TRBV12-3/TRBV12-4; D: TRBD2; length: 15; CDR3: CASSPTSGSMMTQYF; DNA: TGTGCCAGCAGTCCGACTAGCGGGAGTATGATGACCCAGTACTTC
J: TRBJ2-1; size: .; V: TRBV27; D: TRBD1; length: 14; CDR3: CASSFGTGANEQFF; DNA: TGTGCCAGCAGTTTCGGGACAGGGGCCAATGAGCAGTTCTTC
J: TRBJ2-7; size: many; V: TRBV12-3/TRBV12-4; D: .; length: 14; CDR3: CASSLKGNSYEQYF; DNA: TGTGCCAGCAGTTTAAAGGGAAATTCCTACGAGCAGTACTTC
J: TRBJ2-7; size: .; V: TRBV18; D: TRBD2; length: 16; CDR3: CASSPPVSGRVYEQYF; DNA: TGTGCCAGCTCACCACCGGTAAGCGGGAGAGTCTACGAGCAGTACTTC
J: TRBJ2-7; size: many; V: TRBV7-9; D: .; length: 16; CDR3: CASSDKAAGKEYEQYF; DNA: TGTGCCAGCAGCGACAAAGCGGCGGGAAAAGAGTACGAGCAGTACTTC
J: TRBJ2-6; size: .; V: TRBV20-1; D: .; length: 14; CDR3: CSATRDPGANVLTF; DNA: TGCAGTGCTACAAGGGATCCTGGGGCCAACGTCCTGACTTTC
J: TRBJ2-1; size: many; V: TRBV20-1; D: .; length: 15; CDR3: CSAPKGVVSYNEQFF; DNA: TGCAGTGCTCCCAAAGGAGTTGTTTCCTACAATGAGCAGTTCTTC
J: TRBJ2-1; size: many; V: TRBV28; D: TRBD2; length: 18; CDR3: CASSPYQTSGTPYNEQFF; DNA: TGTGCCAGCAGCCCTTACCAGACTAGCGGGACCCCCTACAATGAGCAGTTCTTC
J: TRBJ2-3; size: many; V: TRBV7-9; D: .; length: 12; CDR3: CASSAFPDTQYF; DNA: TGTGCCAGCAGTGCGTTCCCGGATACGCAGTATTTT
J: TRBJ2-1; size: many; V: TRBV9; D: .; length: 15; CDR3: CASSPLGLLYNEQFF; DNA: TGTGCCAGCAGCCCATTAGGGCTACTCTACAATGAGCAGTTCTTC
J: TRBJ2-1; size: .; V: TRBV3-1; D: TRBD2; length: 15; CDR3: CASSRLSGRGNEQFF; DNA: TGTGCCAGCAGCCGCCTTAGCGGGAGGGGGAATGAGCAGTTCTTC